This TCR beta chain derives from a study of T cell repertoires in cytomegalovirus infection. Study-level information: Carrying CMV and the relevant HLA type showed in public TCR beta signatures.

TCRdb fed the reads into MiXCR, producing one record per CDR3 protein. The sample carries fewer than 900,000 distinct CDR3 sequences, roughly 29% recorded once. CDR1 and CDR2 (germline): SQVTM, ANQGSEA. The CDR3 has 14 amino acids. Trimming at V came to 7 bases and at J to 7 bases, leaving 9 bases not matched to a gene. The table lists this clonotype with a few counts. Its specificity is unknown. The source material was cultured CD8+ T cells from PBMCs, sampled from culture after CMV antigen stimulation. This chain uses TRBV29-1 with TRBJ1-6; 8 bases align to TRBD1. The source is a human donor in good health (CMV status not recorded). Some clones in this sample may be carry-over from other donors' samples. The CDR3 bases are TGCAGCGCCTTGACAGGGGAGAAAAATTCACCCCTCCACTTT. It is translated as CSALTGEKNSPLHF.